This T cell receptor (beta chain) was identified during a study of radiotherapy plus CTLA-4 blockade in lung cancer. About the study: Of the patients, roughly 20% showed objective responses and approximately 34% attained disease control. General study points: Response was reportedly best predicted by early blood T cell clone dynamics, with interferon-beta. Radiotherapy plus ipilimumab was followed by expansion in blood of tumor-derived TCR clones.

Sequenced by immunoSEQ multiplex PCR; TCRdb stores in-frame clones only, minus some. Counted here are 35,000 to 45,000 clones, about 70% occurring once; the ten biggest clones make up 20% to 30%. The study gave focal radiation plus ipilimumab CTLA-4 blockade to patients with chemo-refractory metastatic non-small-cell lung cancer. In the case of this clone: Antigen unknown.

Germline V gene lookup returns CDR1 SGHNT and CDR2 YYREEE (reference sequence). The CDR3 totals 13 residues. The V end lost 10 bases, the J end lost 0 bases, and 13 bases lay between the germline ends. Specimen: peripheral blood, collected from a patient treated with radiotherapy plus ipilimumab. The chain couples TRBV5-4 to TRBJ1-1; possibly TRBD1 for D (6 bases). This receptor was identified in a human donor with non-small cell lung cancer who had a partial response to radiotherapy plus ipilimumab. CDR3 nucleotide sequence: TGTGCCGGGGGGGCAGGGATGAACACTGAAGCTTTCTTT. This sequence encodes CAGGAGMNTEAFF.